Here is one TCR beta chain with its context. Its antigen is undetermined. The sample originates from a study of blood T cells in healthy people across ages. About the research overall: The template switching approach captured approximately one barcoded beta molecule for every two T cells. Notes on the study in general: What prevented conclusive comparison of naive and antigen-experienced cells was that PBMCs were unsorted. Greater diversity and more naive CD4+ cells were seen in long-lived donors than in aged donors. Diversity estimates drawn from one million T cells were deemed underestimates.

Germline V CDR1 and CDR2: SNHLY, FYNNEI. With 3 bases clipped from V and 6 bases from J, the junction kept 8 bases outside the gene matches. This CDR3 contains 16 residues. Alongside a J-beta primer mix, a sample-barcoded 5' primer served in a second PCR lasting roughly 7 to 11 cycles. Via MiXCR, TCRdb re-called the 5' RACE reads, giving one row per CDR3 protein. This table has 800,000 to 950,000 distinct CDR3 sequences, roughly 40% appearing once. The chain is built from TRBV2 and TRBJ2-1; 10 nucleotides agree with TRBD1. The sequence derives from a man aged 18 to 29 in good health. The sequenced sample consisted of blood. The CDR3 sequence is CASSDPGTGALNEQFF. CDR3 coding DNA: TGTGCCAGCAGTGACCCCGGGACAGGGGCCCTCAATGAGCAGTTCTTC.